Below, 19 T cell receptor beta chains from the same sample are listed, as sequenced in a study of blood T cell repertoires in COVID-19. The assay was immunoSEQ multiplex PCR, and TCRdb's table has in-frame clones only and misses some. The table includes more than 350,000 clones, more than 75% detected once. Specimen: PBMCs or T cells enriched from blood (not recorded which). The receptors come from a woman aged 45-65 years who had recovered from COVID-19.

The V call is TRBV7-2, the J call TRBJ2-6; 9 bases map to TRBD2. Germline V CDR1 and CDR2: SGHTA, FQGNSA. CDR3 length: 20 amino acids. Losses at the gene ends were 0 bases for V and 0 bases for J; bases not matched to a gene: 9. The DNA for the CDR3 is TGTGCCAGCAGCTTAGCTCCCCCCGGCGGGAGGGGCTCTGGGGCCAACGTCCTGACTTTC. This encodes CASSLAPPGGRGSGANVLTF.

The rearrangement links TRBV19 to TRBJ1-3, with D maybe TRBD1 (6 bases). Per the germline V gene, CDR1 is LNHDA and CDR2 is SQIVND (reference sequence). Trimming stripped 7 bases from V and 1 base from J, with 14 bases between. The length of the CDR3 is 15 residues. CDR3 DNA: TGTGCCAGTACTCCAGGGGATCTATCTGGAAACACCATATATTTT. It codes for CASTPGDLSGNTIYF. The full variable domain, completed using reference TRBV19 and TRBJ1-3, is DGGITQSPKYLFRKEGQNVTLSCEQNLNHDAMYWYRQDPGQGLRLIYYSQIVNDFQKGDIAEGYSVSREKKESFPLTVTSAQKNPTAFYLCASTPGDLSGNTIYFGEGSWLTVV.

In DNA form, the CDR3 reads TGTGCCAGCAGTTTTGAGGGATATGGCTACACCTTC. Its translation: CASSFEGYGYTF. The rearrangement joins TRBV12-3 or TRBV12-4 to TRBJ1-2, with D unclear. Trimming removed 3 bases at V and 5 bases at J, with 7 bases between. The CDR3 spans 12 residues.

The rearrangement joins TRBV4-3 to TRBJ1-2, with D uncertain. Germline lookup yields CDR1 LGHNA and CDR2 YSLEER. The CDR3 contains 13 residues. Deletions cut 3 bases from V and 4 bases from J, with 9 bases between. CDR3 DNA sequence: TGCGCCAGCAGCCAGGAAGGCGGCTATGGCTACACCTTC. Amino acid sequence: CASSQEGGYGYTF.

The V call is TRBV5-1, the J call TRBJ2-3; D might be TRBD2 (5 bases). The CDR3 is made up of 15 amino acids. In germline, CDR1 is SGHRS, CDR2 YFSETQ. V lost 4 bases, J lost 2 bases, and 14 bases lay in between. In nucleotides, the CDR3 is TGCGCCAGCAGCCCTGAGTGGGGAGCCACAGATACGCAGTATTTT. Its protein product is CASSPEWGATDTQYF.

In this sample, this clone turned up a few times. The V gene is TRBV5-1, the J gene TRBJ1-5, with unresolved D. V was cut by 0 bases and J by 3 bases, with 10 bases left in between. The germline gives CDR1 SGHRS, CDR2 YFSETQ. The length of the CDR3 is 15 residues. CDR3 protein: CASSLDPGSNQPQHF. The CDR3 bases are TGCGCCAGCAGCTTGGATCCCGGTTCCAATCAGCCCCAGCATTTT.

The chain employs TRBV12-3 or TRBV12-4 and TRBJ2-1; 7 positions match TRBD1. The ends lost 6 bases at V and 4 bases at J; junction bases unmatched: 0. The CDR3 has 12 residues. CDR3 in DNA: TGTGCCAGCAGACAGGGGTACAATGAGCAGTTCTTC. This sequence encodes CASRQGYNEQFF.

This clone was seen a single time. The chain recombines TRBV27 with TRBJ2-7; TRBD1 matches at 8 bases. Trimming took 4 bases from V and 5 from J; bases not matched to a gene: 13. The CDR3 contains 16 residues. CDR1 is MNHEY, CDR2 SMNVEV, per germline (reference sequence). CDR3 region: CASSSQLGTGIDEQYF. The CDR3 nucleotides read TGTGCCAGCAGTTCCCAGTTGGGGACAGGAATTGACGAGCAGTACTTC.

The CDR3, as DNA: TGTGCCAGCAGCTACCCGGACAGGGGAAACACTGAAGCTTTCTTT. Protein sequence: CASSYPDRGNTEAFF. The chain links TRBV7-9 to TRBJ1-1, with 9 nucleotides matching TRBD1. CDR1 and CDR2 from the germline V gene are SEHNR and FQNEAQ (reference sequence). There are 15 residues in the CDR3. The J segment lost 2 bases and the V segment lost 4 bases, leaving 5 bases of the junction unmatched.

V and J are TRBV18 and TRBJ2-5; D unresolved. The CDR3 sequence is 16 residues long. Germline lookup yields CDR1 KGHSH and CDR2 LQKENI. V lost 6 bases and J 3 bases, leaving 20 bases between the germline ends. CDR3 nucleotide sequence: TGTGCCAGCTCCCTTTACGAGGAATCCCCAGAAGAGACCCAGTACTTC. Its protein is CASSLYEESPEETQYF.

This chain links TRBV28 with TRBJ1-5; TRBD1 is a possible D gene (5 bases). The CDR3 covers 14 residues. The ends were cut back, 8 bases at V and 3 bases at J, with 14 bases in the middle. Per germline, CDR1 MDHEN and CDR2 SYDVKM. CDR3 residues: CASRMGQYNQPQHF. The CDR3 DNA sequence: TGTGCCAGCCGGATGGGGCAGTACAATCAGCCCCAGCATTTT.

This chain links TRBV28 with TRBJ2-1, with 8 bases that match TRBD2. CDR1 MDHEN and CDR2 SYDVKM come from the germline V gene. The CDR3 is 13 residues long. J was trimmed by 6 bases and V by 4 bases; bases with no gene match: 2. DNA of the CDR3: TGTGCCAGCAGTTCCGGGGGGGCCAATGAGCAGTTCTTC. Translation gives CASSSGGANEQFF.

The J gene is TRBJ1-2, the V gene TRBV7-9; 7 bases map to TRBD1. V trimming: 4 bases; J trimming: 4 bases; junction bases outside the gene matches: 9. The CDR3 consists of 15 residues. CDR1 is SEHNR and CDR2 is FQNEAQ in the germline V gene (reference sequence). The CDR3 DNA is TGTGCCAGCAGCTCCGTGGAGGGACAGATCTATGGCTACACCTTC. It specifies CASSSVEGQIYGYTF.

This chain links TRBV28 with TRBJ2-2, with TRBD1 as a possible D gene (6 bases). CDR3 size: 15 residues. Germline V CDR1 and CDR2: MDHEN, SYDVKM. The germline V and J ends were trimmed by 5 bases and 6 bases, with 16 bases remaining between them. Written as DNA, the CDR3 is TGTGCCAGCAGTGGGACAAAAACTAAGGCCGGGGAGCTGTTTTTT. Encoded protein: CASSGTKTKAGELFF.

This clone was counted a single time. The chain recombines TRBV5-6 with TRBJ2-5; D unclear. Trimming shortened V by 3 bases and J by 6 bases, and 9 bases separated the two germline ends. Per germline, CDR1 SGHDT and CDR2 YYEEEE. This CDR3 comprises 12 residues. This chain's CDR3 is CASSSAMKTQYF. CDR3 nucleotides: TGTGCCAGCAGCTCCGCGATGAAGACCCAGTACTTC.

The genes are TRBV7-9 and TRBJ2-2, with D unresolved. CDR3 length: 14 amino acids. Germline CDR1 is SEHNR and CDR2 is FQNEAQ (reference sequence). Trimming shortened V by 1 base and J by 2 bases, and 5 bases separated the two germline ends. In nucleotides, the CDR3 is TGTGCCAGCAGCTTAGAAGCAAACACCGGGGAGCTGTTTTTT. Amino acids: CASSLEANTGELFF.

With respect to this clone: Other DNA sequences in this specimen translate into the identical CDR3. The chain couples TRBV3-1 (or the pseudogene TRBV3-2) to TRBJ1-3, with D perhaps matching TRBD1 (6 bases). CDR3 length: 14 residues. From germline, CDR1 is LGHDT and CDR2 YNNKEL (reference sequence). V was pared by 1 base and J by 4 bases, with 8 bases between. The CDR3 DNA reads TGTGCCAGCAGCCAAGGGGGGCCGGGAAACACCATATATTTT. Translating gives CASSQGGPGNTIYF.

The chain is built from TRBV20-1 and TRBJ2-5; no definite D call. Trimming took 2 bases from V and 2 from J, leaving 3 bases between them. The CDR3 contains 11 residues. Germline V gives CDR1 DFQATT, CDR2 SNEGSKA (reference sequence). The DNA of the CDR3 is TGCAGTGCTAGACCACAAGAGACCCAGTACTTC. Protein product: CSARPQETQYF.

This chain connects TRBV30 to TRBJ1-2; 7 bases align to TRBD1. The CDR3 spans 12 residues. Germline V gives CDR1 GTSNPN, CDR2 SVGIG (reference sequence). The ends lost 2 bases at V and 4 bases at J; junction bases unmatched: 1. CDR3: CAWSSGGYGYTF. The DNA of the CDR3 is TGTGCCTGGAGTTCAGGGGGCTATGGCTACACCTTC. The entire variable domain, with the rest obtained from reference TRBV30 and TRBJ1-2, is as follows: SQTIHQWPATLVQPVGSPLSLECTVEGTSNPNLYWYRQAAGRGLQLLFYSVGIGQISSEVPQNLSASRPQDRQFILSSKKLLLSDSGFYLCAWSSGGYGYTFGSGTRLTVV.